One and the same sample provided the 18 T cell receptor beta chains below, sequenced in a study of cytomegalovirus exposure and HLA in healthy donors. Using immunoSEQ multiplex PCR, the repertoire was profiled, and TCRdb retains in-frame clones only, with some absent. The data show 150,000 to 200,000 clones, roughly 91% seen once. The sample comprised PBMCs. All receptors derive from a woman under 30 in good health and CMV-seropositive.

V usage is TRBV13 and J usage is TRBJ2-7; maybe TRBD1 (6 bases). V shed 2 bases and J shed 3 bases, with 14 bases lying between them. Germline CDR1 is PRHDT and CDR2 is FYEKMQ (reference sequence). The CDR3 runs to 15 residues. CDR3 sequence reads: CASSLKRDILYEQYF. Written as DNA, the CDR3 is TGTGCCAGCAGCTTAAAGAGGGACATCCTCTACGAGCAGTACTTC.

The rearrangement joins TRBV5-1 to TRBJ2-2; no clear D gene. CDR1 and CDR2 (germline): SGHRS, YFSETQ. This CDR3 has 15 amino acids. The germline V and J ends were trimmed by 4 bases and 5 bases, with 15 bases remaining between them. As DNA, the CDR3 is TGCGCCAGCAGCCTGACTCCCCCGAGAACCGGGGAGCTGTTTTTT. Translated, it gives CASSLTPPRTGELFF.

The V and J genes are TRBV7-9 and TRBJ2-1, with 9 bases lining up with TRBD2. Germline CDR1 and CDR2: SEHNR and FQNEAQ (reference sequence). V lost 6 bases, J lost 6 bases, and 9 bases stayed unmatched. The CDR3 extends over 15 amino acids. For the CDR3, the DNA is TGTGCCAGCAGTCGATTAGCGGGAGTTACCAATGAGCAGTTCTTC. Residues: CASSRLAGVTNEQFF.

The chain joins TRBV6-1 to TRBJ2-1; D unresolved. V was cut by 1 base and J by 3 bases, with 10 bases left in between. In germline, CDR1 is MNHNS, CDR2 SASEGT. The CDR3 loop spans 15 amino acids. CDR3 coding DNA: TGTGCCAGCAGTGAAGGGGCAGACCACTACAATGAGCAGTTCTTC. Its protein product is CASSEGADHYNEQFF.

The chain couples TRBV6-5 to TRBJ2-7; TRBD2 agrees at 7 bases. The germline gives CDR1 MNHEY, CDR2 SVGAGI. This CDR3 has 14 amino acids. Unmatched junction bases numbered 7, after V lost 5 bases and J lost 3 bases. CDR3 amino acids: CASSQRGGVYEQYF. The CDR3 DNA reads TGTGCCAGCAGTCAGCGGGGCGGGGTCTACGAGCAGTACTTC.

The chain joins TRBV10-3 to TRBJ2-7; D possibly corresponds to TRBD1 (5 bases). V was pared by 0 bases and J by 0 bases, with 9 bases between. Germline CDR1 ENHRY, CDR2 SYGVKD. This CDR3 contains 15 residues. In DNA form, the CDR3 reads TGTGCCATCAGTGAGTCGACAGCAAACTCCTACGAGCAGTACTTC. It encodes CAISESTANSYEQYF.

The V and J genes are TRBV7-8 and TRBJ2-1; 7 bases fit TRBD1. With 1 base clipped from V and 8 bases from J, the junction kept 8 bases outside the gene matches. Germline values: CDR1 SGHVS, CDR2 FQNEAQ. The CDR3 contains 15 residues. The CDR3 nucleotides are TGTGCCAGCAGCTTAGTTCGGACAGGCGTGGATGAGCAGTTCTTC. It is translated as CASSLVRTGVDEQFF.

The chain uses TRBV15 and TRBJ2-7; 8 bases agree with TRBD2. The CDR3 is made up of 15 amino acids. Germline CDR1 LNHNV, CDR2 YYDKDF (reference sequence). With 4 bases clipped from V and 2 bases from J, the junction kept 7 bases outside the gene matches. CDR3 protein: CATSINSGITYEQYF. Here the CDR3 DNA reads TGTGCCACCAGCATTAATAGCGGGATCACCTACGAGCAGTACTTC.

V and J are TRBV6-6 and TRBJ1-5; TRBD1 matches at 10 bases. The CDR3 is made up of 16 amino acids. Germline loops: CDR1 MNHNY, CDR2 SVGAGI (reference sequence). V was clipped by 4 bases and J by 5 bases; unmatched bases: 8. In DNA form, the CDR3 reads TGTGCCAGCAGTTTCGACAGGGGGCGGTCGGATCAGCCCCAGCATTTT. It codes for CASSFDRGRSDQPQHF.

The V and J genes are TRBV7-2 and TRBJ1-3; 7 bases line up with TRBD1. After removal of 1 base from V and 0 bases from J, the junction contained 6 bases not matched to a gene. This CDR3 has 17 residues. Germline CDR1 SGHTA, CDR2 FQGNSA. The CDR3 spells CASSLGSGTDSGNTIYF. The CDR3 nucleotides are TGTGCCAGCAGCTTAGGCTCAGGGACAGACTCTGGAAACACCATATATTTT.

This sequence joins TRBV18 and TRBJ1-2; D not resolved. In germline, CDR1 is KGHSH, CDR2 LQKENI. The CDR3 has 12 residues. With 5 bases removed from V and 5 bases from J, the gap between germline ends came to 9 bases. CDR3 protein: CASSLYQYGYTF. DNA for the CDR3: TGTGCCAGCTCATTATACCAGTATGGCTACACCTTC.

The V call is TRBV6-5, the J call TRBJ2-7, with 8 bases lining up with TRBD2. V lost 5 bases to trimming and J lost 3 bases; unmatched junction nucleotides: 9. CDR1 and CDR2 (germline): MNHEY, SVGAGI. The CDR3 totals 15 residues. The CDR3 here is CASSISGKTHYEQYF. In DNA, the CDR3 is TGTGCCAGCAGTATTAGCGGGAAAACCCACTACGAGCAGTACTTC.

V usage is TRBV6-1 and J usage is TRBJ2-7; TRBD1 matches at 9 bases. Germline loops: CDR1 MNHNS, CDR2 SASEGT. The CDR3 is made up of 14 amino acids. Trimming took 7 bases from V and 10 from J; bases not matched to a gene: 14. The CDR3 here is CASIPDRGTSRQYF. CDR3 nucleotide sequence: TGTGCCAGCATCCCGGACAGGGGAACTTCTAGACAGTACTTC.

The CDR3 DNA reads as TGTGCCAGCAGTTTCCCCAAACAGGGGGCCAACGTCCTGACTTTC. It yields the protein CASSFPKQGANVLTF. The chain carries TRBV28 and TRBJ2-6; no clear D. Germline CDR1 reads MDHEN; CDR2 reads SYDVKM. The CDR3 runs to 15 residues. V was trimmed by 3 bases and J by 4 bases, leaving 10 bases between them. The whole variable domain, remainder taken from reference TRBV28 and TRBJ2-6, is DVKVTQSSRYLVKRTGEKVFLECVQDMDHENMFWYRQDPGLGLRLIYFSYDVKMKEKGDIPEGYSVSREKKERFSLILESASTNQTSMYLCASSFPKQGANVLTFGAGSRLTVL.

This clone was detected a few times. This chain connects TRBV6-5 to TRBJ1-5, with a tentative D call TRBD1 (5 bases). The CDR3 has 12 residues. CDR1 is MNHEY and CDR2 is SVGAGI in the germline V gene. As DNA, the CDR3 is TGTTCCGACAGCGACGGTTTACAGCCCCAGCATTTT. As protein: CSDSDGLQPQHF.

This rearrangement joins TRBV30 to TRBJ2-2; 9 nucleotides match TRBD1. The CDR3 sequence is 21 residues long. Germline CDR1 reads GTSNPN; CDR2 reads SVGIG (reference sequence). The V and J ends lost 4 bases and 0 bases, in that order; junction bases with no gene match: 21. CDR3 DNA: TGTGCCTGGACCGGACGGGGATTGTCGGGACAGGGCGTATCGAACACCGGGGAGCTGTTTTTT. Amino acids: CAWTGRGLSGQGVSNTGELFF.

The chain has TRBV4-1 and TRBJ2-1; D call uncertain. The V end was cut by 0 bases, the J end by 4 bases, with 7 bases between. CDR3 size: 14 residues. Germline V gives CDR1 MGHRA, CDR2 YSYEKL. The CDR3 here is CASSQENWYNEQFF. The CDR3 region has the DNA TGCGCCAGCAGCCAAGAGAACTGGTACAATGAGCAGTTCTTC.

In its sample, this clone was seen once. The chain links TRBV5-1 to TRBJ2-1; 9 bases line up with TRBD1. The CDR3 runs to 14 residues. Germline CDR1 and CDR2: SGHRS and YFSETQ. Trimming removed 4 bases from V and 6 bases from J; junction bases left unmatched: 5. The CDR3 spells CASSKPGQGNEQFF. The CDR3 bases are TGCGCCAGCAGCAAACCGGGACAGGGCAATGAGCAGTTCTTC.